Presented here are 27 T cell receptor beta chains from one specimen sequenced in a study of cytomegalovirus exposure and HLA in healthy donors. The PCR employed 60 Vbeta primers together with 13 Jbeta primers. Assay used: immunoSEQ multiplex PCR; TCRdb lists only in-frame clones, some missing. This sample carries about 150,000 clones, approximately 72% of them seen once, and the ten largest clones take around 1.5%. Sequenced sample: PBMCs. These receptors originate from a man between 18 and 29 years old in good health and CMV-seronegative.

The rearrangement uses TRBV18 and TRBJ1-1; no reliable D call. The ends were cut back, 6 bases at V and 2 bases at J, with 7 bases in the middle. Germline values: CDR1 KGHSH, CDR2 LQKENI. The CDR3 loop spans 12 amino acids. The CDR3 reads CASSLINTEAFF. Here the CDR3 DNA reads TGTGCCAGCTCCCTTATAAACACTGAAGCTTTCTTT.

The V call is TRBV5-6, the J call TRBJ1-4; TRBD1 matches at 9 bases. CDR3 length: 17 amino acids. V lost 0 bases and J lost 2; bases outside the gene matches: 5. Germline-derived CDR1 and CDR2 are SGHDT and YYEEEE. The CDR3 bases are TGTGCCAGCAGCTTGGACAGGGGGCGGTGGACTAATGAAAAACTGTTTTTT. This codes for CASSLDRGRWTNEKLFF.

The chain combines TRBV5-6 with TRBJ2-2, with 7 bases identical to TRBD2. Germline loops: CDR1 SGHDT, CDR2 YYEEEE. The J segment lost 0 bases and the V segment lost 1 base, leaving 0 bases of the junction unmatched. The CDR3 has 15 amino acids. CDR3 residues: CASSLSGTNTGELFF. As DNA, the CDR3 is TGTGCCAGCAGCTTGAGCGGGACGAACACCGGGGAGCTGTTTTTT.

The rearrangement links TRBV30 to TRBJ1-5; no reliable D call. V lost 0 bases to trimming and J lost 0 bases, with 9 bases between them. CDR1 GTSNPN and CDR2 SVGIG come from the germline V gene (reference sequence). This CDR3 comprises 15 residues. The CDR3 here is CAWSVGEISNQPQHF. The DNA of the CDR3 is TGTGCCTGGAGTGTGGGAGAGATTAGCAATCAGCCCCAGCATTTT.

This clone appeared once. This chain uses TRBV6-1 with TRBJ2-7, with 8 bases lining up with TRBD1. Germline trimming cut 5 bases from V and 5 bases from J; bases unmatched to any gene: 5. The CDR3 sequence is 13 residues long. Germline V lookup: CDR1 MNHNS, CDR2 SASEGT. CDR3 sequence: CASSTGGPNEQYF. CDR3 bases: TGTGCCAGCAGTACAGGGGGTCCTAACGAGCAGTACTTC.

This sequence joins TRBV4-1 and TRBJ2-7; D might be TRBD2 (6 bases). The CDR3 runs 16 residues. Trimming stripped 4 bases from V and 2 bases from J, with 18 bases between. The germline CDR1 and CDR2 sequences are MGHRA and YSYEKL. The CDR3: CASSLLLERVTYEQYF. In DNA form, the CDR3 reads TGCGCCAGCAGCCTACTCTTGGAGCGGGTAACCTACGAGCAGTACTTC.

The rearrangement links TRBV7-9 to TRBJ2-2; 8 bases fit TRBD2. Germline V gives CDR1 SEHNR, CDR2 FQNEAQ (reference sequence). This CDR3 contains 15 residues. V lost 5 bases and J lost 6; bases outside the gene matches: 8. Here the CDR3 DNA reads TGTGCCAGCAGCCCTCCGGCGGGAGGATCCGGGGAGCTGTTTTTT. Amino acid sequence: CASSPPAGGSGELFF.

The chain is built from TRBV7-9 and TRBJ2-1; the match to TRBD2 covers 7 bases. This CDR3 contains 16 residues. Unmatched junction bases numbered 10, after V lost 4 bases and J lost 4 bases. The germline CDR1 and CDR2 sequences are SEHNR and FQNEAQ (reference sequence). In DNA, the CDR3 is TGTGCCAGCAGCTCCCAAATAGCGGGCATGTACAATGAGCAGTTCTTC. Protein sequence: CASSSQIAGMYNEQFF.

V is TRBV5-4 and J is TRBJ2-3, with TRBD2 identical over 13 bases. The J segment lost 6 bases and the V segment lost 0 bases, leaving 1 base of the junction unmatched. The CDR3 covers 15 residues. Per germline, CDR1 SGHNT and CDR2 YYREEE (reference sequence). The CDR3 nucleotides are TGTGCCAGCAGCTTGGAACTAGCGGGAGGGGATACGCAGTATTTT. It translates to CASSLELAGGDTQYF. The variable domain in full, with the rest retrieved from reference TRBV5-4 and TRBJ2-3, is ETGVTQSPTHLIKTRGQQVTLRCSSQSGHNTVSWYQQALGQGPQFIFQYYREEENGRGNFPPRFSGLQFPNYSSELNVNALELDDSALYLCASSLELAGGDTQYFGPGTRLTVL.

The genes are TRBV29-1 and TRBJ2-5, with D possibly TRBD2 on 7 matching bases. Germline loops: CDR1 SQVTM, CDR2 ANQGSEA. The CDR3 is made up of 14 amino acids. The V gene lost 6 bases and the J gene lost 2 bases, with 16 bases spanning the gap. The CDR3 sequence is CSVGGGSGQETQYF. The CDR3 DNA follows: TGCAGCGTGGGGGGGGGCAGCGGTCAAGAGACCCAGTACTTC.

Comment on this clone: One junction end does not reproduce the germline sequence, and a read error may be involved. The rearrangement links TRBV7-9 to TRBJ2-7, with a tentative D call TRBD1 (6 bases). Germline loops: CDR1 SEHNR, CDR2 FQNEAQ (reference sequence). This CDR3 has 16 amino acids. CDR3 in DNA: TGTTCCAGCAGCCCCTACAGGGCCCGAGGTACCTACGAGCAGTACTTC. Protein sequence: CSSSPYRARGTYEQYF. Full variable domain (missing parts from reference TRBV7-9 and TRBJ2-7): DTGVSQNPRHKITKRGQNVTFRCDPISEHNRLYWYRQTLGQGPEFLTYFQNEAQLEKSRLLSDRFSAERPKGSFSTLEIQRTEQGDSAMYLCSSSPYRARGTYEQYFGPGTRLTVT.

The V and J genes are TRBV28 and TRBJ2-1, with TRBD2 matching over 9 bases. J lost 7 bases, V lost 1 base, and 11 bases had no gene match. This CDR3 is 17 amino acids long. In germline, CDR1 is MDHEN, CDR2 SYDVKM. The CDR3 sequence is CASSLSTSGTTLNEQFF. The CDR3 nucleotides read TGTGCCAGCAGTTTATCGACTAGCGGCACCACACTTAATGAGCAGTTCTTC. Complete variable domain (other parts from reference TRBV28 and TRBJ2-1): DVKVTQSSRYLVKRTGEKVFLECVQDMDHENMFWYRQDPGLGLRLIYFSYDVKMKEKGDIPEGYSVSREKKERFSLILESASTNQTSMYLCASSLSTSGTTLNEQFFGPGTRLTVL.

The chain recombines TRBV9 with TRBJ2-3; the match to TRBD1 covers 9 bases. The CDR3 is 16 amino acids. The ends lost 4 bases at V and 3 bases at J; junction bases unmatched: 9. Germline CDR1 SGDLS, CDR2 YYNGEE. The CDR3 bases are TGTGCCAGCAGCATCCCCTCGGGACAGGGAACAGATACGCAGTATTTT. Amino acid sequence: CASSIPSGQGTDTQYF.

This sequence joins TRBV7-8 and TRBJ2-5; 8 bases are shared with TRBD2. The length of the CDR3 is 14 residues. Germline loops: CDR1 SGHVS, CDR2 FQNEAQ. V shed 5 bases and J 5 bases; nucleotides not matched to a gene: 7. CDR3 in DNA: TGTGCCAGCAGCACGAGGACTAGCTGGGAGACCCAGTACTTC. Translated: CASSTRTSWETQYF.

This clone was observed a handful of times. The rearrangement uses TRBV4-3 and TRBJ2-1; D possibly corresponds to TRBD2 (6 bases). Germline values: CDR1 LGHNA, CDR2 YSLEER. V lost 0 bases, J lost 7 bases, and 16 bases lay in between. This CDR3 region has 16 residues. The CDR3 loop is CASSQDLEVGGNEQFF. The CDR3 coding sequence is TGCGCCAGCAGCCAAGATTTGGAGGTCGGGGGAAATGAGCAGTTCTTC.

The rearrangement joins TRBV6-5 to TRBJ2-6; no reliable D call. The CDR3 sequence is 15 residues long. The V gene lost 4 bases and the J gene lost 0 bases, with 7 bases spanning the gap. CDR1 and CDR2 from the germline V gene are MNHEY and SVGAGI. CDR3 in amino acids: CASSSLSSGANVLTF. The CDR3 DNA is TGTGCCAGCAGTTCTCTTAGCTCTGGGGCCAACGTCCTGACTTTC.

The sample holds one count of this clone. The V and J genes are TRBV5-6 and TRBJ1-5; 7 bases agree with TRBD1. V gave up 0 bases and J gave up 6 bases; unmatched junction bases: 6. CDR1 is SGHDT, CDR2 YYEEEE, per germline. CDR3 size: 15 residues. The CDR3 DNA follows: TGTGCCAGCAGCTTGGCAGGGGGAGTGGGTCAGCCCCAGCATTTT. Protein product: CASSLAGGVGQPQHF.

The chain links TRBV6-1 to TRBJ2-7, with 8 bases lining up with TRBD1. Germline CDR1 MNHNS, CDR2 SASEGT. V shed 6 bases, J shed 6 bases, and the junction held 4 bases outside the gene matches. This CDR3 has 12 residues. Written as DNA, the CDR3 is TGTGCCAGCAGAGGACAGGGTGTCGAGCAGTACTTC. It yields the protein CASRGQGVEQYF.

This sequence joins TRBV27 and TRBJ2-7; TRBD1 matches at 7 bases. The J segment lost 7 bases and the V segment lost 4 bases, leaving 10 bases of the junction unmatched. The CDR3 covers 14 residues. The V gene's germline CDR1 is MNHEY and CDR2 SMNVEV (reference sequence). CDR3 sequence reads: CASSWALGGGEQYF. The CDR3 DNA reads TGTGCCAGCAGTTGGGCGTTAGGGGGCGGGGAGCAGTACTTC.

The chain employs TRBV7-2 and TRBJ2-3, with D perhaps matching TRBD2 (6 bases). The germline CDR1 and CDR2 sequences are SGHTA and FQGNSA. This CDR3 has 15 amino acids. V was cut by 6 bases and J by 6 bases, with 19 bases left in between. For the CDR3, the DNA is TGTGCCAGCAGAGTGTTCGGGCTCGCGGGGGATACGCAGTATTTT. Amino acids: CASRVFGLAGDTQYF.

This clone was seen only a few times. The rearrangement joins TRBV6-1 to TRBJ1-1; TRBD1 might be the D (6 bases). Germline lookup yields CDR1 MNHNS and CDR2 SASEGT. V was trimmed by 7 bases and J by 2 bases, leaving 17 bases between them. The CDR3 runs 15 residues. CDR3: CASTSGGGANTEAFF. In DNA, the CDR3 is TGTGCCAGCACCTCAGGAGGGGGGGCAAACACTGAAGCTTTCTTT.

The chain joins TRBV15 to TRBJ2-7; no clear D gene. Germline values: CDR1 LNHNV, CDR2 YYDKDF (reference sequence). CDR3 size: 14 residues. The V gene lost 0 bases and the J gene lost 0 bases, with 6 bases spanning the gap. CDR3 coding DNA: TGTGCCACCAGCAGAGACAGGCGCTCCTACGAGCAGTACTTC. Translation: CATSRDRRSYEQYF.

This rearrangement joins TRBV7-2 to TRBJ2-1; TRBD2 aligns across 12 bases. This CDR3 has 18 residues. The ends lost 7 bases at V and 3 bases at J; junction bases unmatched: 13. Germline CDR1 reads SGHTA; CDR2 reads FQGNSA. The CDR3 region is CASTRRLAGEGVYNEQFF. CDR3 coding DNA: TGTGCCAGCACCCGCCGACTAGCGGGAGAAGGGGTCTACAATGAGCAGTTCTTC. Looking up the rest from reference TRBV7-2 and TRBJ2-1 gives the full variable domain: GAGVSQSPSNKVTEKGKDVELRCDPISGHTALYWYRQSLGQGLEFLIYFQGNSAPDKSGLPSDRFSAERTGGSVSTLTIQRTQQEDSAVYLCASTRRLAGEGVYNEQFFGPGTRLTVL.

The rearrangement links TRBV5-1 to TRBJ2-5, with TRBD1 matching over 7 bases. Losses at the gene ends were 4 bases for V and 5 bases for J; bases not matched to a gene: 5. The CDR3 totals 13 residues. CDR1 SGHRS and CDR2 YFSETQ come from the germline V gene. The CDR3 loop reads CASSKGQFETQYF. DNA of the CDR3: TGCGCCAGCAGCAAGGGACAGTTCGAGACCCAGTACTTC.

This clone was recorded only once. V gene TRBV2 combines with J gene TRBJ2-2, with 11 bases aligning to TRBD1. The CDR3 consists of 19 residues. From germline, CDR1 is SNHLY and CDR2 FYNNEI. V lost 3 bases, J lost 0 bases, and 9 bases stayed unmatched. The CDR3 region is CASSEGQGGIGPNTGELFF. In nucleotides, the CDR3 is TGTGCCAGCAGTGAGGGACAGGGGGGAATTGGGCCGAACACCGGGGAGCTGTTTTTT.

This clone has only a few counts. In DNA form, the CDR3 reads TGCGCCAGCAGCCAAGAGCTCCGGGGGAGGGTGGGTAGCACAGATACGCAGTATTTT. Residues: CASSQELRGRVGSTDTQYF. The V gene is TRBV4-3, the J gene TRBJ2-3, with 7 positions matching TRBD2. Germline V gene lookup returns CDR1 LGHNA and CDR2 YSLEER. The CDR3 sequence is 19 residues long. V was clipped by 0 bases and J by 0 bases; unmatched bases: 12.

The chain carries TRBV7-9 and TRBJ1-1; a weak D match, TRBD1 (5 bases). V was clipped by 1 base and J by 2 bases, with 8 bases between them. The CDR3 has 14 amino acids. Germline CDR1 is SEHNR and CDR2 is FQNEAQ (reference sequence). CDR3 sequence reads: CASSLEGQNTEAFF. CDR3 coding DNA: TGTGCCAGCAGCTTAGAAGGACAAAACACTGAAGCTTTCTTT. The whole variable domain, remainder taken from reference TRBV7-9 and TRBJ1-1, is DTGVSQNPRHKITKRGQNVTFRCDPISEHNRLYWYRQTLGQGPEFLTYFQNEAQLEKSRLLSDRFSAERPKGSFSTLEIQRTEQGDSAMYLCASSLEGQNTEAFFGQGTRLTVV.